Here is one T cell receptor (beta chain) with its context. Its antigen is still unknown. The 5'RACE method, run with constant-segment primers, produced TCR alpha and TCR beta cDNA libraries (carrying sample barcodes and UMIs). TCRdb processed the 5' RACE reads anew with MiXCR; each CDR3 protein has one entry. This sample has about 340,000 distinct CDR3 sequences, with over 10% found just once. This sample was included in a study of T-cell memory formation after mild COVID-19. General observations from the study: Clones contracting across day 15 to 85 had a balanced CD4/CD8 profile; later expanding clones leaned CD4+. The main location of contracting CD4+ clones was CM and EM, and that of contracting CD8+ clones was EMRA.

The CDR3 has 16 amino acids. CDR1 is SEHNR, CDR2 FQNEAQ, per germline (reference sequence). Trimming removed 6 bases from V and 2 bases from J; junction bases left unmatched: 4. The sample comprised PBMCs or a T cell subset sorted from them (not recorded which). This clonotype originated in a man aged 18 to 30 who had mild COVID-19 (a few samples of this study predate the infection). Cell type and time point are not known. The rearrangement joins TRBV7-9 to TRBJ2-6, with TRBD1 identical over 10 bases. CDR3 loop: CASRMTGGTGANVLTF. CDR3 sequence (DNA): TGTGCCAGCAGAATGACAGGGGGCACTGGGGCCAACGTCCTGACTTTC.